Presented here are 9 T cell receptor beta chains from one specimen sequenced in a study of Ad26.COV2.S vaccination and SARS-CoV-2 variants. Treatment reported: roughly 18 received Ad26.COV2.S at low or high dose, single or two shots; about 5 received placebo; per-sample allocation not given. Vaccine and placebo recipients were sampled on day 63 after the first injection. Measured with immunoSEQ multiplex PCR; TCRdb has only the in-frame clones, and not every one. The top ten hold about 5% of the sample, which has fewer than 400,000 clones, roughly nine tenths seen once. This material consisted of peripheral blood, taken in a trial of Ad26.COV2.S vaccine versus placebo. All receptors come from a person between 18 and 65 years old who received the Ad26.COV2.S COVID-19 vaccine or a placebo.

The rearrangement joins TRBV7-9 to TRBJ1-4, with D possibly TRBD1 on 5 matching bases. Trimming left V 4 bases short and J 6 bases short, with 18 bases between. CDR3 size: 16 residues. CDR1 is SEHNR, CDR2 FQNEAQ, per germline (reference sequence). CDR3 DNA sequence: TGTGCCAGCAGCTCCGGGCCGACAGCAACGTATGAAAAACTGTTTTTT. Translation: CASSSGPTATYEKLFF. Drawing the rest from reference TRBV7-9 and TRBJ1-4, the complete variable domain is DTGVSQNPRHKITKRGQNVTFRCDPISEHNRLYWYRQTLGQGPEFLTYFQNEAQLEKSRLLSDRFSAERPKGSFSTLEIQRTEQGDSAMYLCASSSGPTATYEKLFFGSGTQLSVL.

The table lists this clone with a count of one. CDR3 region: CASSLGTRRENTEAFF. Here the CDR3 DNA reads TGCGCCAGCAGCTTGGGGACCCGGCGGGAGAACACTGAAGCTTTCTTT. V is TRBV5-1 and J is TRBJ1-1; no reliable D call. CDR1 is SGHRS and CDR2 is YFSETQ in the germline V gene. The CDR3 has 16 residues. The germline V and J ends were trimmed by 0 bases and 1 base, with 13 bases remaining between them.

V and J are TRBV25-1 and TRBJ1-2; the D gene is possibly TRBD1 (6 bases). Trimming took 3 bases from V and 0 from J, leaving 11 bases between them. CDR3 size: 15 residues. Germline CDR1 MGHDK, CDR2 SYGVNS. The CDR3 nucleotides are TGTGCCAGCAGTGAGCGGACAGCGCCTAACTATGGCTACACCTTC. The encoded protein is CASSERTAPNYGYTF.

J is TRBJ2-7 and V is TRBV28; possibly TRBD2 for D (5 bases). Trimming left V 4 bases short and J 5 bases short, with 15 bases between. The CDR3 loop spans 14 amino acids. The germline CDR1 and CDR2 sequences are MDHEN and SYDVKM. The CDR3: CASSSTGYFDEQYV. CDR3 sequence (DNA): TGTGCCAGCAGTTCAACGGGATATTTTGACGAGCAGTACGTC.

The rearrangement links TRBV5-1 to TRBJ2-1, with 8 bases lining up with TRBD2. The CDR3 covers 17 residues. Germline V gives CDR1 SGHRS, CDR2 YFSETQ. With 4 bases clipped from V and 12 bases from J, the junction kept 21 bases outside the gene matches. CDR3 loop: CASSPKFQAGAPAVQFF. The CDR3 DNA sequence: TGCGCCAGCAGCCCAAAGTTCCAAGCGGGGGCCCCTGCAGTGCAGTTCTTC. Looking up the rest from reference TRBV5-1 and TRBJ2-1 gives the full variable domain: KAGVTQTPRYLIKTRGQQVTLSCSPISGHRSVSWYQQTPGQGLQFLFEYFSETQRNKGNFPGRFSGRQFSNSRSEMNVSTLELGDSALYLCASSPKFQAGAPAVQFFGPGTRLTVL.

J is TRBJ1-2 and V is TRBV25-1; TRBD1 agrees at 8 bases. The CDR3 consists of 15 residues. Trimming took 1 base from V and 3 from J; bases not matched to a gene: 4. The germline V gene has CDR1 MGHDK and CDR2 SYGVNS. The DNA of the CDR3 is TGTGCCAGCAGTGAATTCCCAGGGGGCGACTATGGCTACACCTTC. This translates into CASSEFPGGDYGYTF.

The rearrangement joins TRBV11-2 to TRBJ1-4; a weak D match, TRBD1 (5 bases). Germline lookup yields CDR1 SGHAT and CDR2 FQNNGV. This CDR3 contains 13 residues. Trimming took 0 bases from V and 10 from J, leaving 9 bases between them. The DNA of the CDR3 is TGTGCCAGCAGCTTAGATTGGGACCCAAAACTGTTTTTT. The encoded protein is CASSLDWDPKLFF.

This clone is a singleton in its sample. The chain has TRBV16 and TRBJ1-1; D possibly corresponds to TRBD1 (5 bases). The V and J ends lost 0 bases and 5 bases respectively, with 13 bases between them. Per the germline V gene, CDR1 is KGHSY and CDR2 is FQNENV. The CDR3 contains 15 residues. CDR3 in amino acids: CASSQSRARGTEAFF. The CDR3 DNA sequence: TGTGCCAGCAGCCAATCAAGGGCGCGGGGGACTGAAGCTTTCTTT.

The CDR3 DNA reads TGCAGCGTTGAAAAGGCAGGGCTTGGAGGCTACACCTTC. It codes for CSVEKAGLGGYTF. V gene TRBV29-1 combines with J gene TRBJ1-2, with D possibly matching TRBD1 (5 bases). V lost 2 bases to trimming and J lost 8 bases, with 15 bases between them. The CDR3 totals 13 residues. Germline values: CDR1 SQVTM, CDR2 ANQGSEA.